This T cell receptor beta chain was obtained from a study of shared clonotypes between healthy human individuals. Whole-study findings and limits: The authors expected sequencing depth to affect clonotype sharing among donors. Rarefaction showed that sequencing of sorted subsets was incomplete (despite large depth).

Worth noting for this clone: What it binds is unknown.

Per the original methods: Filtering differed for immunoSEQ, which gave only junction sequences without quality scores. Produced via immunoSEQ multiplex PCR; TCRdb's table is partial and in-frame only. V, J and clone size derive from that table, while D and trimming were established from the DNA sequence. Here the sample spans 600,000 to 750,000 clones, around 77% being singletons. The V gene lost 8 bases and the J gene lost 1 base, with 15 bases spanning the gap. Per germline, CDR1 KGHSH and CDR2 LQKENI. The CDR3 loop spans 15 amino acids. Input material: memory CD4+ T cells sorted from blood. The subset here: CD45RA-negative fraction. J is TRBJ1-3 and V is TRBV18; D call uncertain. This clonotype was sampled from a woman in her thirties in good health. The CDR3 region is CASTGGKLSGNTIYF. DNA for the CDR3: TGTGCCAGCACGGGAGGGAAATTGTCTGGAAACACCATATATTTT.